This TCR beta chain was identified in a study of early T cells in non-severe SARS-CoV-2 infection. This clonotype has at least ten counts. Its antigen remains unknown. The study's findings and limits: The study's VDJdb matching favored anti-spike CD8 responses and missed private and CD4 specificities.

Unique molecular identifiers tagged individual cDNA molecules. TCRdb passed the 5' RACE reads through MiXCR, listing each CDR3 protein once. The sample contains about 48,000 distinct CDR3 sequences, around 7.7% of which appear only once. Germline V lookup: CDR1 GTSNPN, CDR2 SVGIG (reference sequence). V dropped 3 bases and J dropped 3 bases, with 12 bases sitting between them. The CDR3 spans 13 residues. The V gene is TRBV30, the J gene TRBJ2-7, with no clear D. This clonotype was sampled from an adult who was a healthcare worker with PCR-confirmed SARS-CoV-2 infection or an uninfected control (not recorded which). Sequenced sample: whole blood. This chain's CDR3 is CAWSDLAVYEQYF. The CDR3 coding sequence is TGTGCCTGGAGCGACCTTGCGGTCTACGAGCAGTACTTC. Based on the CDR3 plus reference TRBV30 and TRBJ2-7, the full variable domain is SQTIHQWPATLVQPVGSPLSLECTVEGTSNPNLYWYRQAAGRGLQLLFYSVGIGQISSEVPQNLSASRPQDRQFILSSKKLLLSDSGFYLCAWSDLAVYEQYFGPGTRLTVT.